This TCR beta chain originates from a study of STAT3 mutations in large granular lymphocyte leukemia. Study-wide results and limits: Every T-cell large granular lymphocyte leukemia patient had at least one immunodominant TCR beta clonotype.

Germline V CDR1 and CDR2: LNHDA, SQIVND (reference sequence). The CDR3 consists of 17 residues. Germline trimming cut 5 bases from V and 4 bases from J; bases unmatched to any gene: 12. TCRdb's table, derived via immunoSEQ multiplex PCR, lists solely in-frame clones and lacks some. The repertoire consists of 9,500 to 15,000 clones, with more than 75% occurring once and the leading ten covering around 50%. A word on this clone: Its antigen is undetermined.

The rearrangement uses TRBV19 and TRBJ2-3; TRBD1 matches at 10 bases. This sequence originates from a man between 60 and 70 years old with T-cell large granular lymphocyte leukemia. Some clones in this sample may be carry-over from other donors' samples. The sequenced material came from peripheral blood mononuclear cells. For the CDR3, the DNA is TGTGCCAGTAGTTCCCCCCGGGACAGGGGTTTCGCAGATACGCAGTATTTT. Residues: CASSSPRDRGFADTQYF. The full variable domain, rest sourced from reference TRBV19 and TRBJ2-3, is DGGITQSPKYLFRKEGQNVTLSCEQNLNHDAMYWYRQDPGQGLRLIYYSQIVNDFQKGDIAEGYSVSREKKESFPLTVTSAQKNPTAFYLCASSSPRDRGFADTQYFGPGTRLTVL.